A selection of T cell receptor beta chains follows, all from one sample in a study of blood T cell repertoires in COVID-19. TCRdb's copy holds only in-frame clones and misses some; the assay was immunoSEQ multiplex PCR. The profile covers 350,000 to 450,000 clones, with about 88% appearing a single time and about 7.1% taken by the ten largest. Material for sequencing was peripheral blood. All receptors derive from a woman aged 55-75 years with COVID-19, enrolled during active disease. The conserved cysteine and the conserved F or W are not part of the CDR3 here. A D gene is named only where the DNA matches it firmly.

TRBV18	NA	ASSPAGYTEAF
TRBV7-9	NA	ASSHLQENSPLH
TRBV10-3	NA	AISYETYNEQF
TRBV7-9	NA	ASSLAQGSTDTQY
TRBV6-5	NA	ASSYGQDTDTQY
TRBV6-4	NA	ASSEGAGDYGYT
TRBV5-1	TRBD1	ASSPQGATNEKLF
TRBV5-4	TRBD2	ASSSGGLAGLLRGTGELF
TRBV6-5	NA	ASSKEEHYGYT
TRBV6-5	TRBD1	ASRQGGGSPLH
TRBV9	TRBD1	ASSGQGVPTDTQY
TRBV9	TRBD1	ASSVAGGNYGYT
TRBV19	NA	ASTLSWDFPMGT
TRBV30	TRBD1	AWSPGQSTDTQY
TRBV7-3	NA	ASSPDNGEQF
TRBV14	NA	ASSQDSNTEAF
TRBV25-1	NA	ASSDVGVSEQY
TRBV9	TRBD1	ASSVEPGGRNEQY
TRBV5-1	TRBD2	ASSLVPSSGGLTYEQY
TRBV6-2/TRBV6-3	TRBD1	ASSFPQGIITDTQY
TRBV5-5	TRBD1	ASSLPGQLSQPQH
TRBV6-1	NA	ASSEGGQSNYGYT
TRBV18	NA	ASSPPDRFEQETQY
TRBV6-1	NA	ASSEFPVSYT
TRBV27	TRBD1	ASSKTGDEQY
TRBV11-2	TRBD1	ASSLDRALSSNQPQH
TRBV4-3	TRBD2	ASSLAGGHYNEQF
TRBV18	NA	ASSPPTRAKNIQY
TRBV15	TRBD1	ATSKGQGKGQPQH
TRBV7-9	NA	ASSPDSFYEQY
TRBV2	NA	ASSALQGSYQPQH
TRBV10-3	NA	AISGSGYSSYNEQF
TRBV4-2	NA	ASSQDRQGYRDTQY
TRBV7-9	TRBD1	ASSLARTGANEKLF
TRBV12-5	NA	ASGLATGTRALGYGYT